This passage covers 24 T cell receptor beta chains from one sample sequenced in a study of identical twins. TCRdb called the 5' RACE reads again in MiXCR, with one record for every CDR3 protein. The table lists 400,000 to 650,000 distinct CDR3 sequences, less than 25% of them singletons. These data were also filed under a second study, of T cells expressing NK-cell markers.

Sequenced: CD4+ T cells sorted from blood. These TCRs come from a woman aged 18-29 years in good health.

The chain's CDR3 is CASSNRDRGLTEAFF. DNA for the CDR3: TGCGCCAGCAGCAACCGGGACAGGGGGTTAACTGAAGCTTTCTTT. J is TRBJ1-1 and V is TRBV5-1, with TRBD1 matching 11 bases. Looked up from germline, CDR1 is SGHRS and CDR2 is YFSETQ. This CDR3 comprises 15 residues. Unmatched junction bases numbered 7, after V lost 4 bases and J lost 5 bases.

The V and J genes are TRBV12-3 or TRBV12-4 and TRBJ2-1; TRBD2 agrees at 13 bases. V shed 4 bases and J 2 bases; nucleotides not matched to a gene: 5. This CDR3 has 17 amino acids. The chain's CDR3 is CASSSTSGGYTYNEQFF. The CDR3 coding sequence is TGTGCCAGCAGTTCGACTAGCGGGGGGTATACCTACAATGAGCAGTTCTTC.

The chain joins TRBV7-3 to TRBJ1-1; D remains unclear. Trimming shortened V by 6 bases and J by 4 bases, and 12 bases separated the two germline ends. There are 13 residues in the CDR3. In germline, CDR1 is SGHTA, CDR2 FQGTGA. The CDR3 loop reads CASRVGLITEAFF. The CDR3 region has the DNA TGTGCCAGCAGGGTTGGTCTGATCACTGAAGCTTTCTTT.

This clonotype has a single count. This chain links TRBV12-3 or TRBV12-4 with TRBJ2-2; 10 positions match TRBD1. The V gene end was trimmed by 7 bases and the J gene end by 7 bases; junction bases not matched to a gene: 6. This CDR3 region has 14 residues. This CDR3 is CASKGQGSHGELFF. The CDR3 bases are TGTGCCAGCAAGGGACAGGGGTCCCACGGGGAGCTGTTTTTT.

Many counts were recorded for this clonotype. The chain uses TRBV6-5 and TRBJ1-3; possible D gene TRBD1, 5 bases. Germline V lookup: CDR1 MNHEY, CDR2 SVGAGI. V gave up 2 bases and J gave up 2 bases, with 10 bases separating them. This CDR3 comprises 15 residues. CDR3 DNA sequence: TGTGCCAGCAGTTACGGGACCGCTACTGGAAACACCATATATTTT. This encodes CASSYGTATGNTIYF.

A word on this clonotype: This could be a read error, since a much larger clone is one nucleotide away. CDR3 protein: CASSQAVWGEMFRGTQYF. The DNA of the CDR3 is TGCGCCAGCAGCCAAGCGGTTTGGGGGGAGATGTTTCGAGGTACGCAGTATTTT. The V call is TRBV4-3, the J call TRBJ2-3; weak D call: TRBD2 (6 bases). The V end was cut by 1 base, the J end by 8 bases, with 25 bases between. Germline CDR1 LGHNA, CDR2 YSLEER. This CDR3 contains 18 residues.

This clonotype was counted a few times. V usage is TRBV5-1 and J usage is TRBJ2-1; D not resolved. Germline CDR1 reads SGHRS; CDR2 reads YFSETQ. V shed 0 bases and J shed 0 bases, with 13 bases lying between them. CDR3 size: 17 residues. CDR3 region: CASSLVGGYDSYNEQFF. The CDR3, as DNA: TGCGCCAGCAGCTTGGTGGGCGGCTACGACTCCTACAATGAGCAGTTCTTC.

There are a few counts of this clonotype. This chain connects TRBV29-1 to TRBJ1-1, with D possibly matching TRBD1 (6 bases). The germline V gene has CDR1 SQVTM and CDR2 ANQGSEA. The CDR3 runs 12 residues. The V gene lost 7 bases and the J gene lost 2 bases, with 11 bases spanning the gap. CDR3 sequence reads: CSANRVNTEAFF. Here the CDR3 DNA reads TGCAGCGCTAACAGGGTTAACACTGAAGCTTTCTTT.

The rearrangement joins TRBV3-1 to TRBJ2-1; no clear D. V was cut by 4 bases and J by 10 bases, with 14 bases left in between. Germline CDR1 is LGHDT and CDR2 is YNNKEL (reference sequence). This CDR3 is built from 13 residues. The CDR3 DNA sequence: TGTGCCAGCAGCCCGCAAGTGGCCCGAGAGCAGTTCTTC. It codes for CASSPQVAREQFF.

The DNA of the CDR3 is TGTGCCAGCAGCGCGGCCCGATGGGCGATGAACACTGAAGCTTTCTTT. This translates into CASSAARWAMNTEAFF. This chain joins TRBV11-3 and TRBJ1-1, with D hard to call. The CDR3 contains 16 residues. Germline V gene lookup returns CDR1 SGHNT and CDR2 YENEEA. The V gene lost 5 bases and the J gene lost 0 bases, with 16 bases spanning the gap.

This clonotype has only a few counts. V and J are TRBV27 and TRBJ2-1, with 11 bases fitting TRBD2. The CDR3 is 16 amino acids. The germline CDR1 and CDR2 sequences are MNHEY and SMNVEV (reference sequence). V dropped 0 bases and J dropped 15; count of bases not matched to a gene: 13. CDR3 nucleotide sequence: TGTGCCAGCAGTTTATCTTATAGCGGGGGGGGTGGTACCCGGTTCTTC. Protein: CASSLSYSGGGGTRFF.

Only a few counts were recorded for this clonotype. The DNA of the CDR3 is TGCGCCAGCAGTGAGATGGGAAGCGACCAAGAGACCCAGTACTTC. Translating it yields CASSEMGSDQETQYF. V and J are TRBV10-1 and TRBJ2-5, with no clear D. CDR3 length: 15 amino acids. Germline V lookup: CDR1 WNHNN, CDR2 SYGVQD (reference sequence). The V gene lost 2 bases and the J gene lost 0 bases, with 10 bases spanning the gap.

In nucleotides, the CDR3 is TGTGCCAGCTCGGTCTTCTCTAGCACAGATACGCAGTATTTT. This translates into CASSVFSSTDTQYF. The V gene is TRBV9, the J gene TRBJ2-3; D is uncertain. Germline lookup yields CDR1 SGDLS and CDR2 YYNGEE. V was clipped by 7 bases and J by 0 bases, with 12 bases between them. The CDR3 spans 14 residues.

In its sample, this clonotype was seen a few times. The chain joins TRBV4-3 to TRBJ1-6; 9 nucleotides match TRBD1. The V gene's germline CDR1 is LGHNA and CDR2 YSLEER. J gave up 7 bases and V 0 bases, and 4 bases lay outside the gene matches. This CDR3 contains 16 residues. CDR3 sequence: CASSQDPGQGNSPLHF. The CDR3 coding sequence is TGCGCCAGCAGCCAAGATCCGGGACAGGGCAATTCACCCCTCCACTTT.

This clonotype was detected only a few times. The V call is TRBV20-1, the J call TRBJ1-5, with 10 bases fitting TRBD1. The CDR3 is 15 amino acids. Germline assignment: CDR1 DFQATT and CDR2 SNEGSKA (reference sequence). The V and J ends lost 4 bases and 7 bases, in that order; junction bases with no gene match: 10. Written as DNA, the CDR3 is TGCAGTGCTACAGTCGGGACAGGGGTTTACCAGCCCCAGCATTTT. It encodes CSATVGTGVYQPQHF.

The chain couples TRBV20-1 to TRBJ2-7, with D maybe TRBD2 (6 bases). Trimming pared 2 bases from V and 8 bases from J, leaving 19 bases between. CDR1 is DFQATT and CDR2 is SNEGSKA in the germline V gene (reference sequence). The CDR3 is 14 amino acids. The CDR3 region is CSARKGGGSDKQYF. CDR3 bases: TGCAGTGCTAGAAAGGGAGGAGGGAGCGACAAGCAGTACTTC.

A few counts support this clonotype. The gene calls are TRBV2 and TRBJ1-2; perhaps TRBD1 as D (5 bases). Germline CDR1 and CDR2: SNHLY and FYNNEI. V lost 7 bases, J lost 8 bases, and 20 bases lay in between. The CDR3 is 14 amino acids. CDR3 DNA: TGTGCCAGCACCAAAACCGGGCAGGGTTTGGGCTACACCTTC. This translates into CASTKTGQGLGYTF.

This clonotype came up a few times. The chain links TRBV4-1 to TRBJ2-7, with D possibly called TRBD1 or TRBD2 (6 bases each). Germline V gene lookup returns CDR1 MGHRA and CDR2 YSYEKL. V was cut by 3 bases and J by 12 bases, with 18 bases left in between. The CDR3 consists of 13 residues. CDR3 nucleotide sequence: TGCGCCAGCAGCCAGACCGACGGGGGCGTCGTGTACTTC. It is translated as CASSQTDGGVVYF.

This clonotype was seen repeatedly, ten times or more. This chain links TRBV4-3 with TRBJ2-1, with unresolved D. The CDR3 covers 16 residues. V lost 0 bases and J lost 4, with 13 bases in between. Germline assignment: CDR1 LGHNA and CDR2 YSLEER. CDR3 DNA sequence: TGCGCCAGCAGCCAAGAGGGCGTCACTGAATACAATGAGCAGTTCTTC. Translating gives CASSQEGVTEYNEQFF.

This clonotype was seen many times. The CDR3 loop is CASSLAGQSSYNEQFF. The CDR3, as DNA: TGTGCCAGCAGCTTAGCGGGTCAGAGCTCCTACAATGAGCAGTTCTTC. V and J are TRBV7-2 and TRBJ2-1; D is ambiguous. V lost 0 bases to trimming and J lost 0 bases, with 9 bases between them. CDR3 length: 16 residues. Germline V CDR1 and CDR2: SGHTA, FQGNSA.

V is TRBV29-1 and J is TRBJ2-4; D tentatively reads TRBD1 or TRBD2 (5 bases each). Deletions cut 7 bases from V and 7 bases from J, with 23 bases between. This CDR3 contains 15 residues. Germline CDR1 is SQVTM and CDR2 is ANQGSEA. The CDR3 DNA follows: TGCAGCGCCCAAGGCCCGACAGACTATGGGAACATTCAGTACTTC. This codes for CSAQGPTDYGNIQYF.

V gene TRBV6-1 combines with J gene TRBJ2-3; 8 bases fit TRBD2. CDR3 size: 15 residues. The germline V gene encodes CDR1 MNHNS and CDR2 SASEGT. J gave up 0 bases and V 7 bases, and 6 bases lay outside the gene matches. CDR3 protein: CASTNSGMSTDTQYF. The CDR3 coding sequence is TGTGCCAGCACCAATAGCGGGATGAGCACAGATACGCAGTATTTT.

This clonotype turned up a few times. The CDR3 DNA reads as TGCGCCAGCAGCCAAGAAACAGGGCGGAACACTGAAGCTTTCTTT. Translating gives CASSQETGRNTEAFF. The chain uses TRBV4-3 and TRBJ1-1; possibly TRBD1 for D (6 bases). In germline, CDR1 is LGHNA, CDR2 YSLEER. V lost 0 bases and J 1 base, leaving 9 bases between the germline ends. The CDR3 loop spans 15 amino acids.

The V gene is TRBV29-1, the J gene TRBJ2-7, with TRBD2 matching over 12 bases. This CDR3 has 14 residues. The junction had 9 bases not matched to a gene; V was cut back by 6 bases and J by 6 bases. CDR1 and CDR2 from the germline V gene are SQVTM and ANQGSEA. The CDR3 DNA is TGCAGCGTAGATAGACTAGCGGGAGAGACCGAGCAGTACTTC. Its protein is CSVDRLAGETEQYF.